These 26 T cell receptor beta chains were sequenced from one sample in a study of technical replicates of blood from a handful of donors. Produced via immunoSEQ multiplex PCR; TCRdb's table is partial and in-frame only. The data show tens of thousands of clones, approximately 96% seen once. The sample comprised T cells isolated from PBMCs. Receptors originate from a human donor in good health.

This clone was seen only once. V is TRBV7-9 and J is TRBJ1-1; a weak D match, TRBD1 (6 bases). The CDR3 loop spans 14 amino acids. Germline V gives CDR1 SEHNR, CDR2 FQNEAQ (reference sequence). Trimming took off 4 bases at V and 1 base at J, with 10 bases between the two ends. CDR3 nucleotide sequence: TGTGCCAGCAGCTCGAGCAGGGGGAACACTGAAGCTTTCTTT. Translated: CASSSSRGNTEAFF.

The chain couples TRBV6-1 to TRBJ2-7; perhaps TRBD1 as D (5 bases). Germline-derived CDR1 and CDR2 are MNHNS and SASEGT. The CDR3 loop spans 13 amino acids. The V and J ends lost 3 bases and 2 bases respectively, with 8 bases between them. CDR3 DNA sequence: TGTGCCAGCAGTGAGACAGACCCCTACGAGCAGTACTTC. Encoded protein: CASSETDPYEQYF.

The CDR3 coding sequence is TGTGCCAGCAGTTTGGGGGGGTTGGGGCTCGAGCAGTACTTC. Protein: CASSLGGLGLEQYF. The chain couples TRBV27 to TRBJ2-7; 7 bases fit TRBD2. This CDR3 is 14 amino acids long. V was clipped by 3 bases and J by 6 bases; unmatched bases: 8. Per the germline V gene, CDR1 is MNHEY and CDR2 is SMNVEV (reference sequence).

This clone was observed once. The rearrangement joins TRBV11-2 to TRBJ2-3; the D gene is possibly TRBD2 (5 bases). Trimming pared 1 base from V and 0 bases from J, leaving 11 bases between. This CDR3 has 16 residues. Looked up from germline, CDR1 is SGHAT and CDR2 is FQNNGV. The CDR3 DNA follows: TGTGCCAGCAGCTTAGGTCGGGGAACTAGCACAGATACGCAGTATTTT. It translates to CASSLGRGTSTDTQYF.

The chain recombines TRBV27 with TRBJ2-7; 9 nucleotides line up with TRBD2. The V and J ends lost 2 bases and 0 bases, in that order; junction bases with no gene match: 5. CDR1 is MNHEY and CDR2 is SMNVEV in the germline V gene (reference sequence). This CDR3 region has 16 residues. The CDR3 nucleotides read TGTGCCAGCAGTTTAAGGCTAGCGGGGAGCTCCTACGAGCAGTACTTC. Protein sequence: CASSLRLAGSSYEQYF.

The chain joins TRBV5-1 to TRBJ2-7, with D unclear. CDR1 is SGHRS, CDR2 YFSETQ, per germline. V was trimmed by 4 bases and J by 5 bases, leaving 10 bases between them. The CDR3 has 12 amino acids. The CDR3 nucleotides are TGCGCCAGCAGCCCAGGTCTAAACGAGCAGTACTTC. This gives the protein CASSPGLNEQYF.

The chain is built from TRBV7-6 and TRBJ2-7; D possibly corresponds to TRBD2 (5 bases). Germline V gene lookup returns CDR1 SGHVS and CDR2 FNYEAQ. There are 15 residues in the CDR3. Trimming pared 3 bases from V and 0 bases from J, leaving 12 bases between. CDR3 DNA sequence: TGTGCCAGCAGCTTCGGTGGGGAGAGCTCCTACGAGCAGTACTTC. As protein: CASSFGGESSYEQYF.

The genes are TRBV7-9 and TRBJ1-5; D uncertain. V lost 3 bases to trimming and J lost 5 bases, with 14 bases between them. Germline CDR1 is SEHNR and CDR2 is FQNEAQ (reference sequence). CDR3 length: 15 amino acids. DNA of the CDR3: TGTGCCAGCAGCTTTGGACTGCAAGCGGATCAGCCCCAGCATTTT. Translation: CASSFGLQADQPQHF.

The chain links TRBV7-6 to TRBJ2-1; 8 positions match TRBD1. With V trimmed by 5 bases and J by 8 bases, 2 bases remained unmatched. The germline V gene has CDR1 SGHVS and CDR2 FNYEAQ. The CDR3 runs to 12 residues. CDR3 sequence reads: CASSKTGDEQFF. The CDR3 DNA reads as TGTGCCAGCAGCAAGACAGGGGATGAGCAGTTCTTC.

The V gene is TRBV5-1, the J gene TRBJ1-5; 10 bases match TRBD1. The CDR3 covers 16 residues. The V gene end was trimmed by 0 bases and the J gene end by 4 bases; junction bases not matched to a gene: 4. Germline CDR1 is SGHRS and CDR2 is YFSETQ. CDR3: CASSLGPGQGNQPQHF. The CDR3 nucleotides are TGCGCCAGCAGCTTGGGACCGGGACAGGGGAATCAGCCCCAGCATTTT.

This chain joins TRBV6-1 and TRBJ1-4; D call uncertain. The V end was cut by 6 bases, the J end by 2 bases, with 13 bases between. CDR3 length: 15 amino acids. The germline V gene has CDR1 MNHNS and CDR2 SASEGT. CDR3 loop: CASRDSEGTNEKLFF. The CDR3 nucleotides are TGTGCCAGCAGAGATTCAGAGGGCACTAATGAAAAACTGTTTTTT.

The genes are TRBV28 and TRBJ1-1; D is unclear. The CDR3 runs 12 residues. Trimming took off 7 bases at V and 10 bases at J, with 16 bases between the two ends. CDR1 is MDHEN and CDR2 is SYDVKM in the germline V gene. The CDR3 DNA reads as TGTGCCAGCAAAGGTGGGAGGGCGGGAGCTTTCTTT. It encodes CASKGGRAGAFF.

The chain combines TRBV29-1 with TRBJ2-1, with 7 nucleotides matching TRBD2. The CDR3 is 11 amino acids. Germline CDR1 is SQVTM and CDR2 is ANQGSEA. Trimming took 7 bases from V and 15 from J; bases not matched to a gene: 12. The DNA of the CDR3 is TGCAGCGGTCCACATCTAGCGGCGCCGTTCTTC. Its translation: CSGPHLAAPFF.

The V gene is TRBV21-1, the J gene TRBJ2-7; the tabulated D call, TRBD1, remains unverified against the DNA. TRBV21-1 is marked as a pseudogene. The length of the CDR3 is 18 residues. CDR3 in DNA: TGTGCCAGCCGCCGTCGGGACAGGAGGGAGCCACAACTCTACGAGCAGTACTTC. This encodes CASRRRDRREPQLYEQYF.

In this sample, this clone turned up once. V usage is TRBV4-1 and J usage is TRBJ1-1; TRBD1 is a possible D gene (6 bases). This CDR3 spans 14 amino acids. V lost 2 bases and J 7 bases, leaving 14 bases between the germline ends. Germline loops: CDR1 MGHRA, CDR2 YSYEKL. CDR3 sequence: CASSQRSGTSEAFF. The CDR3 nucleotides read TGCGCCAGCAGCCAACGTTCCGGGACAAGTGAAGCTTTCTTT.

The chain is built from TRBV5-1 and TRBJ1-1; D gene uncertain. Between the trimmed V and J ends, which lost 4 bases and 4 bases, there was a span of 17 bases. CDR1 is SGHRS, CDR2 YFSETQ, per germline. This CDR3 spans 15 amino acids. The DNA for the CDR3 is TGCGCCAGCAGCCGTAAAGTAACGGGAAGCACTGAAGCTTTCTTT. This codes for CASSRKVTGSTEAFF.

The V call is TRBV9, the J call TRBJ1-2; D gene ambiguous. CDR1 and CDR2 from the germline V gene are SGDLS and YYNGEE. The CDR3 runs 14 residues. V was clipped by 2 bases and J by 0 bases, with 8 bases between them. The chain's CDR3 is CASSVQEANYGYTF. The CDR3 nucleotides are TGTGCCAGCAGCGTCCAGGAGGCTAACTATGGCTACACCTTC.

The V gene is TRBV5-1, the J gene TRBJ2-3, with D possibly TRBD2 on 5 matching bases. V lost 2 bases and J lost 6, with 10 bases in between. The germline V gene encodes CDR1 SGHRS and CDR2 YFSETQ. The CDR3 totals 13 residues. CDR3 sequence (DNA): TGCGCCAGCAGCTTACTAGGGCCGGATACGCAGTATTTT. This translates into CASSLLGPDTQYF.

CDR3 nucleotide sequence: TGCGCCAGCAGTCAAATCTATGGCAAAAACATTCAGTACTTC. This gives the protein CASSQIYGKNIQYF. The V call is TRBV23-1, the J call TRBJ2-4; D ambiguous. TRBV23-1 is annotated as an ORF whose role is uncertain. The CDR3 is 14 amino acids. V was trimmed by 2 bases and J by 3 bases, leaving 8 bases between them.

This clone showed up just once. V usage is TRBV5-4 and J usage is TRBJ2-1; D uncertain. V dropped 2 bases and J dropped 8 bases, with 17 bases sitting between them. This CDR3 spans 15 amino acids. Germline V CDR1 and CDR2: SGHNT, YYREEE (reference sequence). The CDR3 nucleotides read TGTGCCAGCAGCTTAGGTTATGCCCTGCAGGATGAGCAGTTCTTC. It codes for CASSLGYALQDEQFF.

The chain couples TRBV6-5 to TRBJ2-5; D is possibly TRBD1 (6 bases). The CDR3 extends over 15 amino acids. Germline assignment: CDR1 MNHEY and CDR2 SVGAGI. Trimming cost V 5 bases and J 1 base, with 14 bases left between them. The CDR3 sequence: CASSIRTESQETQYF. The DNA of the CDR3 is TGTGCCAGCAGTATACGGACAGAGAGCCAAGAGACCCAGTACTTC.

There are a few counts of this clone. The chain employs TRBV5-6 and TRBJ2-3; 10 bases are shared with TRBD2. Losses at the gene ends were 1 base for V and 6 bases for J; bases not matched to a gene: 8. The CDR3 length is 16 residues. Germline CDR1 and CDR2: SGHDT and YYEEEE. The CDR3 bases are TGTGCCAGCAGCTTGATGTTGGCTAGCGGGAGCGATACGCAGTATTTT. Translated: CASSLMLASGSDTQYF.

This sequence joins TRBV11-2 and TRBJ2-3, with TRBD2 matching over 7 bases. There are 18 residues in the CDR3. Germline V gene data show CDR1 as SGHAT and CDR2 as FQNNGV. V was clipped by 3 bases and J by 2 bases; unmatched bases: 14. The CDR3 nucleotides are TGTGCCAGCAGCTTCGGGACCTTATGGGAGGGTGTCACAGATACGCAGTATTTT. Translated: CASSFGTLWEGVTDTQYF.

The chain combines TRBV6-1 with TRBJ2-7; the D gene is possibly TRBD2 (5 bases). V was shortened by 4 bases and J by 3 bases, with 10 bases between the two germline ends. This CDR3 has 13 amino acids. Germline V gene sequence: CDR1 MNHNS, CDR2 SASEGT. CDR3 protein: CASSGVRGYEQYF. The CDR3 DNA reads TGTGCCAGCAGTGGGGTTCGGGGCTACGAGCAGTACTTC.

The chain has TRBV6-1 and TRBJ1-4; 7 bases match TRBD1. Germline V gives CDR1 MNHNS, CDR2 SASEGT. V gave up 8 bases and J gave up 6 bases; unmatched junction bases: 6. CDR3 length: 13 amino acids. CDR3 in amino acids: CASGTVSYEKLFF. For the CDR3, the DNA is TGTGCCAGCGGGACAGTCTCGTATGAAAAACTGTTTTTT.

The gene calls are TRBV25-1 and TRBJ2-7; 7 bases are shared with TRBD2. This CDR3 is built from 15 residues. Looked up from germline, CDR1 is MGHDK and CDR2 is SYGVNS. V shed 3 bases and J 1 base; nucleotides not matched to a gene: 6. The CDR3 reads CASSDDSSGSYEQYF. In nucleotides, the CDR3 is TGTGCCAGCAGTGATGATTCTAGCGGATCCTACGAGCAGTACTTC.